A single sample gave rise to the 20 T cell receptor beta chains below, sequenced in a study of graft-versus-host responses after intestinal transplantation. Using immunoSEQ multiplex PCR, the repertoire was profiled, and TCRdb retains in-frame clones only, with some absent. The profile shows tens of thousands of clones, around nine tenths of them singletons. Sample: PBMCs, taken approximately 120 days after intestinal transplantation. The receptors were sampled from a human patient who received an intestinal transplant, so some T cells may come from the graft donor.

This chain uses TRBV6-5 with TRBJ2-3, with D possibly TRBD2 on 7 matching bases. Trimming stripped 8 bases from V and 5 bases from J, with 11 bases between. The CDR3 totals 12 residues. CDR1 and CDR2 from the germline V gene are MNHEY and SVGAGI. The CDR3 DNA reads as TGTGCCAGCGGGGGGGCCTTAGATACGCAGTATTTT. It specifies CASGGALDTQYF.

The V gene is TRBV13, the J gene TRBJ2-5; 9 nucleotides match TRBD2. V lost 5 bases, J lost 2 bases, and 3 bases stayed unmatched. The CDR3 is made up of 14 amino acids. CDR1 PRHDT and CDR2 FYEKMQ come from the germline V gene (reference sequence). The CDR3 is CASSQLAGQETQYF. CDR3 nucleotides: TGTGCCAGCAGCCAGCTAGCGGGGCAAGAGACCCAGTACTTC. Using reference TRBV13 and TRBJ2-5 for the parts outside the CDR3, the full variable domain is AAGVIQSPRHLIKEKRETATLKCYPIPRHDTVYWYQQGPGQDPQFLISFYEKMQSDKGSIPDRFSAQQFSDYHSELNMSSLELGDSALYFCASSQLAGQETQYFGPGTRLLVL.

The rearrangement joins TRBV2 to TRBJ2-2; TRBD2 might be the D (6 bases). Germline CDR1 SNHLY, CDR2 FYNNEI. V lost 9 bases and J lost 2, with 10 bases in between. The CDR3 extends over 13 amino acids. CDR3 nucleotide sequence: TGTGCCAGGCCGGGGGAAAACACCGGGGAGCTGTTTTTT. This codes for CARPGENTGELFF.

The rearrangement links TRBV6-4 to TRBJ2-3; D is perhaps TRBD2 (6 bases). CDR3 length: 14 amino acids. The ends were cut back, 2 bases at V and 6 bases at J, with 12 bases in the middle. Germline assignment: CDR1 MRHNA and CDR2 SNTAGT. CDR3 coding DNA: TGTGCCAGCAGTGACGAGCTGGGGAGGGATACGCAGTATTTT. Translated: CASSDELGRDTQYF.

The chain couples TRBV28 to TRBJ2-2, with D perhaps TRBD2 (5 bases). Trimming pared 4 bases from V and 2 bases from J, leaving 20 bases between. Per germline, CDR1 MDHEN and CDR2 SYDVKM. The CDR3 runs to 18 residues. The DNA for the CDR3 is TGTGCCAGCAGTTCTGGGGTCCGCCGGGGAACTAACACCGGGGAGCTGTTTTTT. It translates to CASSSGVRRGTNTGELFF.

The J gene is TRBJ2-1, the V gene TRBV29-1; 10 bases align to TRBD1. CDR3 length: 12 amino acids. The V segment lost 6 bases and the J segment 7 bases; nucleotides outside the gene matches: 3. CDR1 SQVTM and CDR2 ANQGSEA come from the germline V gene. The CDR3: CSVRQGANEQFF. CDR3 bases: TGCAGCGTACGACAGGGGGCGAATGAGCAGTTCTTC.

The rearrangement links TRBV6-5 to TRBJ2-3; tentatively, D is TRBD2 (5 bases). Germline CDR1 is MNHEY and CDR2 is SVGAGI. Trimming stripped 7 bases from V and 6 bases from J, with 8 bases between. The CDR3 is 11 residues long. This CDR3 is CASKRGDTQYF. CDR3 DNA sequence: TGTGCCAGCAAGAGAGGGGATACGCAGTATTTT.

The gene calls are TRBV4-1 and TRBJ1-5; unclear D gene. Trimming shortened V by 0 bases and J by 6 bases, and 9 bases separated the two germline ends. Germline CDR1 MGHRA, CDR2 YSYEKL. The CDR3 has 14 amino acids. The DNA of the CDR3 is TGCGCCAGCAGCCAAGATCCGAGGACTCAGCCCCAGCATTTT. Its translation: CASSQDPRTQPQHF.

The chain carries TRBV11-2 and TRBJ2-4; possibly TRBD1 for D (5 bases). CDR3 length: 13 residues. Per the germline V gene, CDR1 is SGHAT and CDR2 is FQNNGV. The germline V and J ends were trimmed by 1 base and 6 bases, with 7 bases remaining between them. DNA for the CDR3: TGTGCCAGCAGCTTAGGTCAGGGAAACATTCAGTACTTC. Its protein product is CASSLGQGNIQYF.

The chain has TRBV7-3 and TRBJ2-1; D is uncertain. This CDR3 has 17 residues. V lost 3 bases and J lost 3, with 18 bases in between. Germline V gene data show CDR1 as SGHTA and CDR2 as FQGTGA. The CDR3 region is CASSFHGSWAGYNEQFF. CDR3 DNA: TGTGCCAGCAGCTTTCACGGTAGCTGGGCAGGCTACAATGAGCAGTTCTTC.

The rearrangement joins TRBV27 to TRBJ2-7; 8 bases are shared with TRBD2. The V and J ends lost 3 bases and 1 base, in that order; junction bases with no gene match: 2. CDR1 and CDR2 from the germline V gene are MNHEY and SMNVEV (reference sequence). CDR3 size: 14 residues. The CDR3 spells CASSLRGVSYEQYF. The CDR3 region has the DNA TGTGCCAGCAGTTTGCGGGGGGTTTCCTACGAGCAGTACTTC.

This chain joins TRBV2 and TRBJ2-6; D possibly corresponds to TRBD1 (6 bases). The CDR3 sequence is 16 residues long. Trimming left V 8 bases short and J 2 bases short, with 16 bases between. The germline gives CDR1 SNHLY, CDR2 FYNNEI. CDR3 amino acids: CASLGGHVAGANVLTF. For the CDR3, the DNA is TGTGCCAGCTTAGGGGGACACGTGGCTGGGGCCAACGTCCTGACTTTC. Combining the CDR3 with reference TRBV2 and TRBJ2-6 gives the whole variable domain EPEVTQTPSHQVTQMGQEVILRCVPISNHLYFYWYRQILGQKVEFLVSFYNNEISEKSEIFDDQFSVERPDGSNFTLKIRSTKLEDSAMYFCASLGGHVAGANVLTFGAGSRLTVL.

The chain employs TRBV30 and TRBJ1-3, with 8 nucleotides matching TRBD1. Looked up from germline, CDR1 is GTSNPN and CDR2 is SVGIG (reference sequence). V shed 8 bases and J 6 bases; nucleotides not matched to a gene: 12. This CDR3 region has 14 residues. CDR3 in amino acids: CAGEFTGGLNTIYF. The CDR3, as DNA: TGTGCCGGGGAGTTCACAGGGGGTTTAAACACCATATATTTT.

V and J are TRBV10-2 and TRBJ1-6; TRBD1 matches at 8 bases. V lost 2 bases, J lost 2 bases, and 2 bases stayed unmatched. The CDR3 extends over 16 amino acids. CDR1 is WSHSY and CDR2 is SAAADI in the germline V gene. CDR3 sequence: CASSETGGPYNSPLHF. DNA of the CDR3: TGCGCCAGCAGTGAGACAGGGGGTCCCTATAATTCACCCCTCCACTTT.

The chain joins TRBV10-1 to TRBJ2-7, with D perhaps matching TRBD1 (6 bases). CDR1 is WNHNN, CDR2 SYGVQD, per germline (reference sequence). Trimming took off 8 bases at V and 7 bases at J, with 18 bases between the two ends. The CDR3 covers 13 residues. The CDR3 bases are TGCGCCAGCTCCGAGGGGACAACCGCTGAGCAGTACTTC. Its protein is CASSEGTTAEQYF.

CDR3 DNA: TGTGCCAGCAGCCCCTCCAGGGGGCTTGGGACAGATACGCAGTATTTT. Protein sequence: CASSPSRGLGTDTQYF. The chain couples TRBV5-6 to TRBJ2-3; 8 nucleotides agree with TRBD1. This CDR3 has 16 residues. Trimming at V came to 4 bases and at J to 3 bases, leaving 10 bases not matched to a gene. Germline-derived CDR1 and CDR2 are SGHDT and YYEEEE.

The gene calls are TRBV6-5 and TRBJ2-2; 9 bases fit TRBD1. Germline V gene data show CDR1 as MNHEY and CDR2 as SVGAGI. The CDR3 has 16 amino acids. J was trimmed by 6 bases and V by 2 bases; bases with no gene match: 7. CDR3 in amino acids: CASSYRGTGYPGELFF. CDR3 DNA sequence: TGTGCCAGCAGTTACCGAGGGACAGGGTATCCCGGGGAGCTGTTTTTT.

The rearrangement joins TRBV7-8 to TRBJ1-2; D gene ambiguous. The CDR3 is 15 residues long. The V gene lost 2 bases and the J gene lost 4 bases, with 14 bases spanning the gap. Germline assignment: CDR1 SGHVS and CDR2 FQNEAQ. The CDR3 sequence is CASSLFPKKGYGYTF. DNA for the CDR3: TGTGCCAGCAGCTTATTCCCCAAGAAGGGCTATGGCTACACCTTC.

This chain uses TRBV7-9 with TRBJ2-7; 7 nucleotides line up with TRBD1. Trimming took 5 bases from V and 7 from J; bases not matched to a gene: 8. Germline V gene data show CDR1 as SEHNR and CDR2 as FQNEAQ (reference sequence). This CDR3 contains 13 residues. In nucleotides, the CDR3 is TGTGCCAGCAGCCTTGACAGGGCCTTGGAGCAGTACTTC. This codes for CASSLDRALEQYF.

DNA for the CDR3: TGTGCCAGCAGTGCGGGACAGGGATACTCCTCTGGGGCCAACGTCCTGACTTTC. It yields the protein CASSAGQGYSSGANVLTF. This chain uses TRBV6-1 with TRBJ2-6; 9 nucleotides agree with TRBD1. Trimming cost V 4 bases and J 0 bases; bases outside gene matches: 7. CDR3 length equals 18 residues. Germline V gene lookup returns CDR1 MNHNS and CDR2 SASEGT.